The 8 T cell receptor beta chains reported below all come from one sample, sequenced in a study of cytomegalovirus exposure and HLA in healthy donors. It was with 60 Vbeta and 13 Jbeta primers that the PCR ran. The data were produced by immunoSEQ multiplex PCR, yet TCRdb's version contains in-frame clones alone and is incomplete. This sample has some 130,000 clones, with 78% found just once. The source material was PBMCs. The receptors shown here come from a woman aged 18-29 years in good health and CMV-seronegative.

The CDR3 sequence: CASSFTDGYTF. The CDR3 region has the DNA TGTGCCAGCAGCTTCACGGATGGCTACACCTTC. The genes are TRBV7-9 and TRBJ1-2; D unresolved. The CDR3 is made up of 11 amino acids. V lost 3 bases and J 6 bases, leaving 5 bases between the germline ends. From germline, CDR1 is SEHNR and CDR2 FQNEAQ (reference sequence).

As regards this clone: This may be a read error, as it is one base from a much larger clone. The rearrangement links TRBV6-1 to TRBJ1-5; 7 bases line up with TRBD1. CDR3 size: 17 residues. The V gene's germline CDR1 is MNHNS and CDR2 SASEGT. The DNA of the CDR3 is TGTGACAGCAGTGCCCCCGCGACAGGGTTGAGCAATCAGCCCCAGCATTTT. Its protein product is CDSSAPATGLSNQPQHF.

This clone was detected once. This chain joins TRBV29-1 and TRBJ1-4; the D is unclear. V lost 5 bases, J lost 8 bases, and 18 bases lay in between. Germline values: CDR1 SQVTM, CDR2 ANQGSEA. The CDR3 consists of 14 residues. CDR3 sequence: CSVRLNSVWEKLFF. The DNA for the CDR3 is TGCAGCGTTCGTTTAAACTCCGTTTGGGAAAAACTGTTTTTT. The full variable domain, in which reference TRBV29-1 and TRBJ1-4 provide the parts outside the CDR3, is SAVISQKPSRDICQRGTSLTIQCQVDSQVTMMFWYRQQPGQSLTLIATANQGSEATYESGFVIDKFPISRPNLTFSTLTVSNMSPEDSSIYLCSVRLNSVWEKLFFGSGTQLSVL.

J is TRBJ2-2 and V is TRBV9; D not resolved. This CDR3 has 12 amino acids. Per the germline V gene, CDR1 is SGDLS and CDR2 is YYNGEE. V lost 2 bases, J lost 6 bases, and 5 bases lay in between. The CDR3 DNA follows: TGTGCCAGCAGCGTTAGCCCCGGGGAGCTGTTTTTT. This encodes CASSVSPGELFF.

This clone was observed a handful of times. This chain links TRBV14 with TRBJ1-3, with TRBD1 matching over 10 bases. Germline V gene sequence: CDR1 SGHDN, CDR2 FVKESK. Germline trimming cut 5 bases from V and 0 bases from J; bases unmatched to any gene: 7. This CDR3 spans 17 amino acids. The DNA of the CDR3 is TGTGCCAGCAGCAAGACAGGGGGCCTTTACTCTGGAAACACCATATATTTT. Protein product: CASSKTGGLYSGNTIYF.

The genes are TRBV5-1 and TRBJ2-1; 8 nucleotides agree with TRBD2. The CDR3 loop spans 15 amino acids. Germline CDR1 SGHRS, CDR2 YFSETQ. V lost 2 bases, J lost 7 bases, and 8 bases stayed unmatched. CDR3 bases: TGCGCCAGCAGCTTTAGCGGGAACACCGCAAATGAGCAGTTCTTC. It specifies CASSFSGNTANEQFF. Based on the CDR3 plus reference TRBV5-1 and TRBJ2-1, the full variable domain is KAGVTQTPRYLIKTRGQQVTLSCSPISGHRSVSWYQQTPGQGLQFLFEYFSETQRNKGNFPGRFSGRQFSNSRSEMNVSTLELGDSALYLCASSFSGNTANEQFFGPGTRLTVL.

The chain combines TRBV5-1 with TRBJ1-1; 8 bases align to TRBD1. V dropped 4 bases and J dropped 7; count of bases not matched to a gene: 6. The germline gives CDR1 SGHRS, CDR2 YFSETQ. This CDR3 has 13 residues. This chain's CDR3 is CASSPPTGDEAFF. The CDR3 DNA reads TGCGCCAGCAGCCCCCCGACAGGGGATGAAGCTTTCTTT. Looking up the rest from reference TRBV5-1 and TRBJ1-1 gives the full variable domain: KAGVTQTPRYLIKTRGQQVTLSCSPISGHRSVSWYQQTPGQGLQFLFEYFSETQRNKGNFPGRFSGRQFSNSRSEMNVSTLELGDSALYLCASSPPTGDEAFFGQGTRLTVV.

CDR3 coding DNA: TGTGCCAGCAGCCTCCGGCTAGCGGGCCCGATCACAGATACGCAGTATTTT. It codes for CASSLRLAGPITDTQYF. This chain joins TRBV5-4 and TRBJ2-3; 8 bases match TRBD2. This CDR3 is built from 17 residues. Germline assignment: CDR1 SGHNT and CDR2 YYREEE (reference sequence). V trimming: 4 bases; J trimming: 2 bases; junction bases outside the gene matches: 12.